This TCR beta chain was identified during a study of T cells after yellow fever vaccination. Whole-study context: Researchers used SMART-Seq v4 Ultra Low Input to prepare fractions that had low cell numbers. Regarding the study as a whole: Reappearing after the booster were most of the clones from primary vaccination (roughly 96% CD4, approximately 85% CD8).

V was pared by 1 base and J by 8 bases, with 20 bases between. This CDR3 is 17 amino acids long. Germline lookup yields CDR1 MNHEY and CDR2 SMNVEV (reference sequence). The sample holds a few counts of this clonotype. The antigen is undetermined. A single record per CDR3 protein comes from TCRdb applying MiXCR to the 5' RACE reads. The sample records about 170,000 distinct CDR3 sequences, more than 9.5% being singletons. The origin of this receptor is a man aged 18 to 29 who received the YFV17D yellow fever vaccine. The chain is built from TRBV27 and TRBJ2-2; D may be TRBD1 (5 bases). Sequencing used CD8+ T cells sorted from PBMCs, obtained 15 days after the yellow fever booster vaccination. Here the CDR3 DNA reads TGTGCCAGCAGTTTATATACAGGACCAGACGCTACAGGGGAGCTGTTTTTT. Encoded protein: CASSLYTGPDATGELFF.